The 11 T cell receptor beta chains below come from one sample, sequenced in a study of cytotoxic CD8 clonotypes in ibrutinib-treated CLL. Here immunoSEQ multiplex PCR was the method, and the copy in TCRdb shows in-frame clones only, minus some. This sample has approximately 70,000 clones, with about 84% found just once. Sequencing was performed on PBMCs, taken at disease progression, from a patient treated with ibrutinib. The receptors were gathered from a human donor with chronic lymphocytic leukemia.

This clone is medium-sized in the sample. The chain links TRBV20-1 to TRBJ1-1; D is ambiguous. Trimming shortened V by 5 bases and J by 4 bases, and 8 bases separated the two germline ends. Per germline, CDR1 DFQATT and CDR2 SNEGSKA (reference sequence). The CDR3 runs 11 residues. The CDR3 region has the DNA TGCAGTGCTCACCCGGGCACTGAAGCTTTCTTT. It yields the protein CSAHPGTEAFF.

The chain is built from TRBV7-9 and TRBJ1-1; D remains ambiguous. The CDR3 has 13 amino acids. Looked up from germline, CDR1 is SEHNR and CDR2 is FQNEAQ (reference sequence). V lost 3 bases to trimming and J lost 5 bases, with 10 bases between them. The chain's CDR3 is CASSFRLGTEAFF. The CDR3 bases are TGTGCCAGCAGCTTCCGTCTCGGGACTGAAGCTTTCTTT.

The chain recombines TRBV20-1 with TRBJ1-1; D is undetermined. CDR1 is DFQATT, CDR2 SNEGSKA, per germline (reference sequence). With 1 base removed from V and 5 bases from J, the gap between germline ends came to 5 bases. The CDR3 runs to 11 residues. In DNA form, the CDR3 reads TGCAGTGCTAGAGTTTCAACTGAAGCTTTCTTT. This sequence encodes CSARVSTEAFF.

V is TRBV9 and J is TRBJ2-1; D perhaps matches TRBD1 (6 bases). Trimming removed 4 bases from V and 4 bases from J, with 15 bases in between. CDR3 length: 15 amino acids. Germline V gene lookup returns CDR1 SGDLS and CDR2 YYNGEE. The CDR3 region has the DNA TGTGCCAGCAGCCCCTTGGGGGACATATACAATGAGCAGTTCTTC. It translates to CASSPLGDIYNEQFF. Filled out from reference TRBV9 and TRBJ2-1, the complete variable domain reads DSGVTQTPKHLITATGQRVTLRCSPRSGDLSVYWYQQSLDQGLQFLIQYYNGEERAKGNILERFSAQQFPDLHSELNLSSLELGDSALYFCASSPLGDIYNEQFFGPGTRLTVL.

This rearrangement joins TRBV10-3 to TRBJ2-5; maybe TRBD2 (6 bases). The V gene lost 10 bases and the J gene lost 3 bases, with 15 bases spanning the gap. The CDR3 runs to 13 residues. Germline V gene lookup returns CDR1 ENHRY and CDR2 SYGVKD. CDR3 DNA sequence: TGTGCCACCGCTGGGGGGACCAAAGAGACCCAGTACTTC. As protein: CATAGGTKETQYF.

The table lists this clone with a count of one. The rearrangement links TRBV9 to TRBJ2-3; D remains ambiguous. Trimming shortened V by 2 bases and J by 6 bases, and 13 bases separated the two germline ends. Germline values: CDR1 SGDLS, CDR2 YYNGEE. This CDR3 region has 14 residues. CDR3 sequence: CASSVGLDSDTQYF. The CDR3 DNA follows: TGTGCCAGCAGCGTCGGTCTAGACTCCGATACGCAGTATTTT.

V gene TRBV10-3 combines with J gene TRBJ1-2; maybe TRBD1 (5 bases). Germline lookup yields CDR1 ENHRY and CDR2 SYGVKD. Deletions cut 4 bases from V and 2 bases from J, with 11 bases between. CDR3 length equals 14 residues. CDR3 nucleotide sequence: TGTGCCATCAGTGCTGTCAGGGCGAACTATGGCTACACCTTC. Protein sequence: CAISAVRANYGYTF.

The rearrangement links TRBV4-2 to TRBJ1-4, with D possibly being TRBD1 (5 bases). V was pared by 2 bases and J by 7 bases, with 17 bases between. Germline V gene data show CDR1 as LGHNA and CDR2 as YNFKEQ. The CDR3 covers 16 residues. The CDR3 here is CASSQNRGVTTEKLFF. CDR3 coding DNA: TGTGCCAGCAGCCAAAACAGAGGGGTAACCACTGAAAAACTGTTTTTT.

This clone was detected only a few times. The chain employs TRBV10-3 and TRBJ1-2; D gene ambiguous. The CDR3 loop spans 12 amino acids. The germline V and J ends were trimmed by 4 bases and 1 base, with 4 bases remaining between them. The germline gives CDR1 ENHRY, CDR2 SYGVKD. CDR3 region: CAISGDNYGYTF. As DNA, the CDR3 is TGTGCCATCAGTGGGGATAACTATGGCTACACCTTC.

This clone was counted only a few times. J is TRBJ2-7 and V is TRBV7-9, with 7 positions matching TRBD1. The V gene's germline CDR1 is SEHNR and CDR2 FQNEAQ (reference sequence). V dropped 7 bases and J dropped 4; count of bases not matched to a gene: 10. CDR3 length: 14 residues. Here the CDR3 reads CASNQQGQGYEQYF. CDR3 DNA: TGTGCCAGCAACCAACAGGGGCAGGGTTACGAGCAGTACTTC.

V and J are TRBV20-1 and TRBJ1-2; D is uncertain. The germline CDR1 and CDR2 sequences are DFQATT and SNEGSKA (reference sequence). The V gene lost 2 bases and the J gene lost 9 bases, with 10 bases spanning the gap. CDR3 length: 11 residues. The CDR3: CSARIWESYTF. The CDR3 DNA reads TGCAGTGCTAGAATCTGGGAAAGCTACACCTTC.